The TCR beta chain described here comes from a study of blood T cells in healthy people across ages. Overall study results and limits: Diversity of TCR beta per million T cells declined in a roughly linear way with age. Both higher diversity and more naive CD4+ cells marked long-lived donors when set against aged donors.

Of note for this clonotype: Its antigen is unknown. The junction and the germline gene differ at one end; a read error may be behind it.

PCR was performed a second time for roughly 6 to 12 cycles using a sample-barcoded 5' primer and a J-beta primer mix. A tag from a template-switch adaptor with 12 random nucleotides marked each cDNA molecule. A minimum of 2.5 million CDR3-containing paired-end reads was obtained for each sample. Each CDR3 protein gets one entry after TCRdb re-called the 5' RACE reads with MiXCR. This table holds about 1,800,000 distinct CDR3 sequences, 25% to 30% found once. CDR3 size: 15 residues. Germline-derived CDR1 and CDR2 are LGHDT and YNNKEL (reference sequence). The chain combines TRBV3-1 with TRBJ2-7, with no clear D. This TCR was recovered from a woman in her 30s in good health. Specimen: blood. Written as DNA, the CDR3 is TGTGCCGGCAGCCAAGAGTTGCAGATCTCCTACGAGCAGTACTTC. Its protein product is CAGSQELQISYEQYF.